This TCR beta chain is drawn from a study of T cell repertoires in aging, cancer and after chemotherapy. Rearranged V-D-J TRB sequences were amplified with a mixed TRB-A/B primer pool. In TCRdb, the multiplex PCR reads were re-called with MiXCR into one record per CDR3 protein. This table has about 2,000 distinct CDR3 sequences, around a third appearing once. The length of the CDR3 is 14 residues. V was trimmed by 7 bases and J by 2 bases, leaving 14 bases between them. CDR1 and CDR2 from the germline V gene are ENHRY and SYGVKD. Amplification of TCR beta used genomic DNA extracted from peripheral blood.

The chain couples TRBV10-3 to TRBJ1-1; no clear D gene. The clonotype comes from a human donor with a solid tumor. Sequences were obtained from blood. The CDR3 is CAITLGNANTEAFF. CDR3 coding DNA: TGTGCCATCACCCTCGGAAACGCCAACACTGAAGCTTTCTTT.